This entry describes one T cell receptor beta chain. Its cognate antigen is unknown. Possible read error: a much larger clone is one base away. The conserved closing phenylalanine or tryptophan is absent in this CDR3, likely reflecting a read error. The germline gives CDR1 SGHRS, CDR2 YFSETQ. The V end was cut by 3 bases, the J end by 5 bases, with 13 bases between. The CDR3 runs 14 residues. This entry comes from a study of tumor-infiltrating lymphocytes in primary liver carcinoma. Study-level background: Between roughly 4.2 and 10 cm across, the tumors were all of stage T1-T3 N0M0. Study findings and constraints: The overlap of tumor-adjacent and tumor-blood pairs was smaller than that of tumor region pairs. Among top clones, only about 7.5-25% appeared in all five tumor regions.

Using a constant-region primer together with ProtoScript II reverse transcriptase, TCR beta cDNA was made from around 500 ng of total RNA. Libraries covering TCR beta were generated through three nested multiplex PCR rounds (using a slightly modified ARM-PCR). With TRBV1-TRBV30 forward primers and a C-beta reverse primer, the first two PCR rounds were run for 10 to 11 cycles each. Each CDR3 protein gets one entry after TCRdb re-called the multiplex PCR reads with MiXCR. In the table there are 95,000 to 100,000 distinct CDR3 sequences, more than 65% of which are singletons. Co-extraction yielded RNA and DNA from around 18-30 mg of unsorted bulk tissue. Over 90% of the cells were viable tumor cells in every tumor sample.

This clonotype was sampled from a woman in her sixties or seventies with primary liver carcinoma and hepatitis B virus infection. V is TRBV5-1 and J is TRBJ2-3; possible D gene TRBD2, 6 bases. The sequenced material came from liver tumor tissue from sampling region 2. Subset of the sample: tumor region T2, inferior pole. CDR3 nucleotides: TGCGCCAGCAGCTATGGAGGGCTTGGAGATACGCAGTATCTT. Residues: CASSYGGLGDTQYL.